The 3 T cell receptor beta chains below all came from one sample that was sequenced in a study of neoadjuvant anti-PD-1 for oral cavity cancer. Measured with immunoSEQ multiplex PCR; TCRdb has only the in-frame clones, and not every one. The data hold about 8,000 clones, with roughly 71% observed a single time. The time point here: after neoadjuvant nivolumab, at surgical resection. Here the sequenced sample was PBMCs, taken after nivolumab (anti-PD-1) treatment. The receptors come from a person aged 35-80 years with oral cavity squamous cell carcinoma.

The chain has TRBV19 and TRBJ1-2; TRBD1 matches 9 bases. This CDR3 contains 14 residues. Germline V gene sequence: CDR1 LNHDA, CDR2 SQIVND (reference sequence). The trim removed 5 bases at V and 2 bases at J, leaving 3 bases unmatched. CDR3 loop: CASSPDRGNYGYTF. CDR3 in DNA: TGTGCCAGTAGTCCGGACAGGGGAAACTATGGCTACACCTTC.

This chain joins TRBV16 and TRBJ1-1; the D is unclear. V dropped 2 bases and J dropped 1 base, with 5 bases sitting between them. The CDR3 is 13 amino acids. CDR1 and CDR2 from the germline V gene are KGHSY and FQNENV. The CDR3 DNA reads TGTGCCAGCAGCCAACAAGGGAACACTGAAGCTTTCTTT. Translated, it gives CASSQQGNTEAFF.

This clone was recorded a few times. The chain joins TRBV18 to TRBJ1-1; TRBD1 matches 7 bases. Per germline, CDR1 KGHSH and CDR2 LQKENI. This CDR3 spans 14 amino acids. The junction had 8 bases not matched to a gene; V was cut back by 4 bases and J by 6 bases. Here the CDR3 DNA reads TGTGCCAGCTCACTGGGACAGCGGGGCGCTGAAGCTTTCTTT. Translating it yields CASSLGQRGAEAFF.